This TCR beta chain was profiled in a study of T cell repertoires in cytomegalovirus infection. Across the study: Matching HLA type and CMV infection were both indicated by public TCR beta signatures.

TCRdb called the reads again in MiXCR, with one record for every CDR3 protein. Seen here are roughly 280,000 distinct CDR3 sequences, approximately 13% observed once, and the top ten hold roughly 8.7%. About this clonotype: The junction departs from germline at one end; a sequencing error may be responsible.

This CDR3 region has 14 residues. CDR1 and CDR2 (germline): SSHAT, FNYEAQ (reference sequence). V usage is TRBV7-7 and J usage is TRBJ2-5, with 10 nucleotides matching TRBD2. This sequence originates from a human donor in good health (CMV status not recorded). Some clones in this sample may be carry-over from other donors' samples. The sequencing sample was made of PBMCs. The CDR3, as DNA: TGTGCTAGCAGCATTGAAGCGGGAGGGGAGACCCAGTACTTC. Translated, it gives CASSIEAGGETQYF.